This entry concerns a single T cell receptor beta chain. The antigen is unknown. This entry belongs to a study of blood T cells in healthy people across ages. A sample-barcoded 5' primer and a J-beta primer mix were used in a second PCR of roughly 7 to 12 cycles. TCRdb redid the calling of the 5' RACE reads with MiXCR, one entry per CDR3 protein. This sample yields 700,000 to 850,000 distinct CDR3 sequences, of which roughly 50% are seen a single time; 41% belongs to the top ten. General study results and limits: Estimates based on one million T cells were treated as lower bounds.

A minimum of 7 million PBMCs was isolated per sample. The receptor was isolated from an older man in good health. Material: blood.

For the CDR3, the DNA is TGTGCCAGCACCTCTCTAGGAGGTTCCTACGAGCAGTACTTC. Its protein is CASTSLGGSYEQYF. The chain uses TRBV27 and TRBJ2-7; TRBD2 is a possible D gene (5 bases). Trimming left V 7 bases short and J 1 base short, with 14 bases between. CDR1 MNHEY and CDR2 SMNVEV come from the germline V gene (reference sequence). This CDR3 is built from 14 residues.